This T cell receptor beta chain was documented in a study of cytomegalovirus exposure and HLA in healthy donors. Findings and caveats of the study: When the data were analyzed later, several of the most significant clusters appeared to be linked to common viral pathogens. About 180 TCR beta chains were listed as cytomegalovirus-associated. Reports indicate that TCR beta sequences accurately predicted the HLA-A and HLA-B alleles of most subjects.

PCR involved 60 Vbeta and 13 Jbeta primers. Libraries were prepared by immunoSEQ multiplex PCR; TCRdb keeps only in-frame clonotypes and omits some of them. The top ten hold about 1.5% of the sample, which has fewer than 200,000 clones, more than 65% seen once. From germline, CDR1 is SGHVS and CDR2 FNYEAQ. This CDR3 region has 14 residues. A word on this clone: The antigen is undetermined. At one of its ends the junction is not consistent with the germline gene, which may arise from a read error.

The gene calls are TRBV7-6 and TRBJ2-1; 10 nucleotides match TRBD2. The TCR originated in a male donor in good health and CMV-seronegative. The sample consisted of PBMCs. The CDR3 coding sequence is TGTGCCAGCAGCCTAGCGGGAGAGTTTAATGAGCAGTTCTTC. Protein product: CASSLAGEFNEQFF.